The T cell receptor (beta chain) under discussion was sequenced for a study of blood T cell repertoires in COVID-19. Study in general: The study drew acute and convalescent COVID-19 samples from the United States, Italy and Spain.

Clones were read by immunoSEQ multiplex PCR, and TCRdb kept only the in-frame ones, dropping some. The data contain about 210,000 clones, approximately 78% of them seen just once; the ten biggest clones take up about 4.8%. The CDR3 is 16 residues long. Germline V gene data show CDR1 as LGHNA and CDR2 as YSLEER. V lost 1 base to trimming and J lost 4 bases; unmatched junction nucleotides: 9. The sequencing sample was made of peripheral blood. The gene calls are TRBV4-3 and TRBJ1-2; 7 positions agree with TRBD1. The sequence was obtained from a woman between 65 and 79 years old with COVID-19, enrolled during active disease. CDR3 DNA: TGCGCCAGCAGCCAAGGCACAGGGGCTAATGTCTATGGCTACACCTTC. Its protein product is CASSQGTGANVYGYTF.